Presented here are 8 T cell receptor beta chains from one specimen sequenced in a study of blood T cell repertoires in COVID-19. This table comes from immunoSEQ multiplex PCR, and its TCRdb copy is limited to in-frame clones, with some not included. The sample lists about 160,000 clones, roughly 90% occurring once. Sequencing was done on a sample of peripheral blood. Receptors originate from a woman aged 60-75 years with active or convalescent COVID-19.

The table lists this clone with a count of one. The rearrangement joins TRBV7-2 to TRBJ2-5, with 10 bases lining up with TRBD2. V was pared by 5 bases and J by 5 bases, with 11 bases of the junction left unmatched. Germline V gives CDR1 SGHTA, CDR2 FQGNSA. CDR3 length: 16 residues. CDR3 bases: TGTGCCAGCAGCCACGACTTAGCGGGGGGCCAGGAGACCCAGTACTTC. It yields the protein CASSHDLAGGQETQYF.

The genes are TRBV12-3 or TRBV12-4 and TRBJ2-2; D remains unclear. This CDR3 contains 13 residues. Trimming left V 4 bases short and J 1 base short, with 4 bases between. The CDR3 loop is CASSWQNTGELFF. CDR3 in DNA: TGTGCCAGCAGTTGGCAGAACACCGGGGAGCTGTTTTTT.

The rearrangement joins TRBV7-9 to TRBJ1-4, with TRBD1 matching 9 bases. The CDR3 covers 18 residues. After removal of 0 bases from V and 9 bases from J, the junction contained 14 bases not matched to a gene. Looked up from germline, CDR1 is SEHNR and CDR2 is FQNEAQ (reference sequence). The CDR3, as DNA: TGTGCCAGCAGCTTAGCCCTATCCCGCGCGGGACAGGGAAAAAAACTGTTTTTT. Its translation: CASSLALSRAGQGKKLFF.

This clone was seen only once. V gene TRBV6-4 combines with J gene TRBJ2-3; TRBD2 matches 14 bases. Trimming removed 3 bases from V and 4 bases from J; junction bases left unmatched: 3. The CDR3 consists of 16 residues. Germline loops: CDR1 MRHNA, CDR2 SNTAGT. The chain's CDR3 is CASSEKTSGGADTQYF. For the CDR3, the DNA is TGTGCCAGCAGTGAAAAGACTAGCGGGGGGGCAGATACGCAGTATTTT.

This chain links TRBV7-9 with TRBJ1-3; maybe TRBD1 (5 bases). CDR1 and CDR2 from the germline V gene are SEHNR and FQNEAQ (reference sequence). The CDR3 has 13 amino acids. The CDR3 sequence: CVPNRTPGNTIYF. The DNA for the CDR3 is TGTGTCCCCAACAGGACCCCTGGAAACACCATATATTTT.

DNA of the CDR3: TGTGCCAGCAGCTTAAACACAGGGTCTGGCTACACCTTC. It is translated as CASSLNTGSGYTF. V usage is TRBV11-2 and J usage is TRBJ1-2, with D possibly TRBD1 on 6 matching bases. The length of the CDR3 is 13 residues. The V end lost 2 bases, the J end lost 7 bases, and 11 bases lay between the germline ends. Germline CDR1 reads SGHAT; CDR2 reads FQNNGV.

This clone was counted once. The rearrangement joins TRBV7-2 to TRBJ2-5, with 10 bases lining up with TRBD1. Unmatched junction bases numbered 2, after V lost 3 bases and J lost 1 base. Germline assignment: CDR1 SGHTA and CDR2 FQGNSA. This CDR3 has 15 residues. CDR3 nucleotide sequence: TGTGCCAGCAGCTTCGACAGGGGGCGCCAAGAGACCCAGTACTTC. Protein: CASSFDRGRQETQYF.

The J gene is TRBJ1-1, the V gene TRBV6-5; 10 positions match TRBD1. The CDR3 consists of 16 residues. The J segment lost 4 bases and the V segment lost 4 bases, leaving 9 bases of the junction unmatched. In germline, CDR1 is MNHEY, CDR2 SVGAGI. The CDR3 region is CASSWGQGPPLTEAFF. The CDR3 nucleotides read TGTGCCAGCAGTTGGGGACAGGGGCCTCCTCTCACTGAAGCTTTCTTT.